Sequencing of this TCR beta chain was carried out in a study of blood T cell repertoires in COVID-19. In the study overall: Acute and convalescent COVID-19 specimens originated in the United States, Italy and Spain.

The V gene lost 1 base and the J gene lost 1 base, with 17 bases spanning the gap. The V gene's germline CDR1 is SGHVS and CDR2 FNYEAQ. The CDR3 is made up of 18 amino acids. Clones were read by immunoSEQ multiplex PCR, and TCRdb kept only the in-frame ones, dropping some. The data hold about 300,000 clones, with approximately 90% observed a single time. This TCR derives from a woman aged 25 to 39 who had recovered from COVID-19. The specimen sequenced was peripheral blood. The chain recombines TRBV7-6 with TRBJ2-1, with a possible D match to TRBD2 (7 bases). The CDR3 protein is CASSLVVGGLSSYNEQFF. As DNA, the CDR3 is TGTGCCAGCAGCTTAGTGGTGGGGGGGCTTAGTTCCTACAATGAGCAGTTCTTC.